In its sample, the clone carrying this TCR beta chain was seen a few times. The TCRbeta library was prepared with unique molecular identifiers. TCRdb fed the PCR reads into MiXCR, producing one record per CDR3 protein. The sample shows 260,000 or so distinct CDR3 sequences, about 12% of them seen only once. The data were obtained in a study of T-cell reconstitution after alpha-beta-depleted transplantation in children. The CDR3 is 18 residues long. Trimming removed 5 bases from V and 1 base from J; junction bases left unmatched: 14. Germline V gene lookup returns CDR1 SGHAT and CDR2 FQDESV (reference sequence).

The specimen comprised PBMCs from the stem cell graft donor, sampled from the stem cell graft. The V gene is TRBV11-1, the J gene TRBJ2-7, with 10 bases aligning to TRBD2. The TCR comes from a human donor who donated a stem cell graft to a child with acute lymphoblastic leukemia. CDR3 amino acids: CASSPRTSGPGGSYEQYF. Here the CDR3 DNA reads TGTGCCAGCAGCCCTAGGACTAGCGGTCCCGGAGGGTCCTACGAGCAGTACTTC.